This is a list of T cell receptor beta chains from one sample in a study of control samples from healthy donors and cancer patients. TCRdb keeps only in-frame clones here, not all; method: immunoSEQ multiplex PCR. Of around 150,000 clones listed, 90% to 95% were seen once; the top ten hold 8.5%. The sequenced sample was blood. These receptors came from a woman between 40 and 50 years old in good health. Each CDR3 is given with its conserved first and last residue. Fields, in order: CDR3 protein, CDR3 DNA, D gene, clone size, V gene, CDR3 length, J gene. A D gene is named only where the DNA matches it firmly. Size tells how often a clone was seen (once, few, many) or the class of an expanded clone, and some rows leave it out.

CDR3 protein: CASSQEVGPRGEAFF
CDR3 DNA: TGCGCCAGCAGCCAAGAAGTAGGCCCGAGGGGTGAAGCTTTCTTT
D gene: NA
clone size: NA
V gene: TRBV4-3
CDR3 length: 15
J gene: TRBJ1-1

CDR3 protein: CASSPSGARNEKLFF
CDR3 DNA: TGTGCCAGCTCACCATCAGGGGCCCGAAATGAAAAACTGTTTTTT
D gene: NA
clone size: NA
V gene: TRBV18
CDR3 length: 15
J gene: TRBJ1-4

CDR3 protein: CAISGWGGSSYEQYF
CDR3 DNA: TGTGCCATCAGTGGGTGGGGGGGGAGCTCCTACGAGCAGTACTTC
D gene: TRBD2
clone size: NA
V gene: TRBV10-3
CDR3 length: 15
J gene: TRBJ2-7

CDR3 protein: CASSSDRDEKLFF
CDR3 DNA: TGCGCCAGCAGCTCGGACAGGGACGAAAAACTGTTTTTT
D gene: TRBD1
clone size: NA
V gene: TRBV5-1
CDR3 length: 13
J gene: TRBJ1-4

CDR3 protein: CASSQGDRQGQPQHF
CDR3 DNA: TGCGCCAGCAGCCAAGGGGACAGACAGGGTCAGCCCCAGCATTTT
D gene: TRBD1
clone size: few
V gene: TRBV4-3
CDR3 length: 15
J gene: TRBJ1-5

CDR3 protein: CASSFRGRDQPQHF
CDR3 DNA: TGTGCCAGTAGTTTCAGGGGGCGAGATCAGCCCCAGCATTTT
D gene: TRBD1
clone size: NA
V gene: TRBV19
CDR3 length: 14
J gene: TRBJ1-5

CDR3 protein: CASSSGDRGLLNTEAFF
CDR3 DNA: TGTGCCAGCAGCTCAGGGGACAGGGGTCTTTTGAACACTGAAGCTTTCTTT
D gene: TRBD1
clone size: NA
V gene: TRBV11-3
CDR3 length: 17
J gene: TRBJ1-1

CDR3 protein: CASSLTGTGGESPLHF
CDR3 DNA: TGTGCCAGCAGCCTAACCGGGACAGGGGGCGAGTCACCCCTCCACTTT
D gene: TRBD1
clone size: NA
V gene: TRBV7-2
CDR3 length: 16
J gene: TRBJ1-6

CDR3 protein: CASSQEWQGARGYTF
CDR3 DNA: TGCGCCAGCAGCCAAGAGTGGCAGGGGGCGCGTGGCTACACCTTC
D gene: TRBD1
clone size: NA
V gene: TRBV4-1
CDR3 length: 15
J gene: TRBJ1-2

CDR3 protein: CASSSGRFYEQYF
CDR3 DNA: TGTGCCAGCAGCTCGGGACGGTTCTACGAGCAGTACTTC
D gene: NA
clone size: few
V gene: TRBV7-9
CDR3 length: 13
J gene: TRBJ2-7

CDR3 protein: CASLLDRANEQFF
CDR3 DNA: TGTGCCAGCCTCCTGGACAGGGCGAATGAGCAGTTCTTC
D gene: TRBD1
clone size: NA
V gene: TRBV7-8
CDR3 length: 13
J gene: TRBJ2-1

CDR3 protein: CASSYMYEQYF
CDR3 DNA: TGTGCCAGCAGTTATATGTACGAGCAGTACTTC
D gene: NA
clone size: NA
V gene: TRBV6-5
CDR3 length: 11
J gene: TRBJ2-7

CDR3 protein: CASRRQTGDNSPLHF
CDR3 DNA: TGTGCCAGCAGAAGGCAAACGGGAGATAATTCACCCCTCCACTTT
D gene: NA
clone size: NA
V gene: TRBV7-2
CDR3 length: 15
J gene: TRBJ1-6

CDR3 protein: CASSLGGTGYGYTF
CDR3 DNA: TGTGCCAGCAGCTTAGGGGGGACAGGTTATGGCTACACCTTC
D gene: TRBD1
clone size: NA
V gene: TRBV7-2
CDR3 length: 14
J gene: TRBJ1-2

CDR3 protein: CASSYSLNYNSPLHF
CDR3 DNA: TGTGCCAGCAGTTACTCGTTAAATTATAATTCACCCCTCCACTTT
D gene: NA
clone size: once
V gene: TRBV6-5
CDR3 length: 15
J gene: TRBJ1-6

CDR3 protein: CASSLGDRGSGETQYF
CDR3 DNA: TGTGCCAGCAGCTTAGGGGACAGGGGATCAGGAGAGACCCAGTACTTC
D gene: TRBD1
clone size: once
V gene: TRBV11-3
CDR3 length: 16
J gene: TRBJ2-5

CDR3 protein: CATSREVTGAREQFF
CDR3 DNA: TGTGCCACCAGCAGAGAGGTTACAGGGGCTCGAGAGCAGTTCTTC
D gene: TRBD1
clone size: NA
V gene: TRBV15
CDR3 length: 15
J gene: TRBJ2-1